One sample yielded the 19 T cell receptor beta chains listed below, sequenced in a study of shared clonotypes between healthy human individuals. Using immunoSEQ multiplex PCR, the repertoire was profiled, and TCRdb retains in-frame clones only, with some absent. The table records over a million clones, roughly 95% of them present only once. Sequencing used naive CD4+ T cells sorted from blood. Sample subset: CD45RA+ positively selected. These receptors all stem from a young man in good health.

This chain joins TRBV10-1 and TRBJ2-3, with D hard to call. The CDR3 is made up of 14 amino acids. With 3 bases removed from V and 11 bases from J, the gap between germline ends came to 18 bases. Germline V gives CDR1 WNHNN, CDR2 SYGVQD (reference sequence). CDR3 sequence (DNA): TGCGCCAGCAGTGACGCCCCGTGGGCACCGTTGCAGTATTTT. Translation gives CASSDAPWAPLQYF.

The chain is built from TRBV11-2 and TRBJ1-4; no definite D call. With 0 bases removed from V and 7 bases from J, the gap between germline ends came to 9 bases. Germline V CDR1 and CDR2: SGHAT, FQNNGV. This CDR3 contains 14 residues. The CDR3 bases are TGTGCCAGCAGCTTAGACAGAACCCCTGAAAAACTGTTTTTT. It encodes CASSLDRTPEKLFF.

The chain combines TRBV5-4 with TRBJ2-1; D gene uncertain. The CDR3 is 14 amino acids. V lost 1 base, J lost 3 bases, and 8 bases lay in between. Germline lookup yields CDR1 SGHNT and CDR2 YYREEE (reference sequence). The CDR3: CASSLYSLYNEQFF. For the CDR3, the DNA is TGTGCCAGCAGCTTGTACTCCCTCTACAATGAGCAGTTCTTC.

This sequence joins TRBV30 and TRBJ1-3, with 11 nucleotides matching TRBD1. Germline V lookup: CDR1 GTSNPN, CDR2 SVGIG (reference sequence). V lost 2 bases and J lost 0; bases outside the gene matches: 3. The CDR3 runs 16 residues. In DNA form, the CDR3 reads TGTGCCTGGAGTCGGACAGGGGGCAGCTCTGGAAACACCATATATTTT. It encodes CAWSRTGGSSGNTIYF. Filled out from reference TRBV30 and TRBJ1-3, the complete variable domain reads SQTIHQWPATLVQPVGSPLSLECTVEGTSNPNLYWYRQAAGRGLQLLFYSVGIGQISSEVPQNLSASRPQDRQFILSSKKLLLSDSGFYLCAWSRTGGSSGNTIYFGEGSWLTVV.

V is TRBV7-9 and J is TRBJ2-3, with D perhaps matching TRBD1 or TRBD2 (5 bases each). The CDR3 is made up of 13 amino acids. Per germline, CDR1 SEHNR and CDR2 FQNEAQ (reference sequence). The V and J ends lost 1 base and 4 bases respectively, with 6 bases between them. CDR3 in amino acids: CASSLGDPDTQYF. The CDR3 bases are TGTGCCAGCAGCTTAGGGGACCCAGATACGCAGTATTTT.

The V call is TRBV28, the J call TRBJ2-1; D remains ambiguous. This CDR3 is 14 amino acids long. Germline CDR1 is MDHEN and CDR2 is SYDVKM. V lost 7 bases, J lost 6 bases, and 16 bases lay in between. The CDR3 sequence: CASTPPTWGNEQFF. CDR3 bases: TGTGCCAGCACCCCCCCTACGTGGGGCAATGAGCAGTTCTTC.

The chain uses TRBV5-6 and TRBJ2-1; TRBD2 matches 7 bases. The CDR3 has 13 residues. In germline, CDR1 is SGHDT, CDR2 YYEEEE. V dropped 0 bases and J dropped 15; count of bases not matched to a gene: 9. Here the CDR3 reads CASSLVGREWWFF. For the CDR3, the DNA is TGTGCCAGCAGCTTGGTTGGGCGGGAGTGGTGGTTCTTC. The entire variable domain, with the rest obtained from reference TRBV5-6 and TRBJ2-1, is as follows: DAGVTQSPTHLIKTRGQQVTLRCSPKSGHDTVSWYQQALGQGPQFIFQYYEEEERQRGNFPDRFSGHQFPNYSSELNVNALLLGDSALYLCASSLVGREWWFFGPGTRLTVL.

This chain joins TRBV28 and TRBJ2-3, with D tentatively TRBD1 or TRBD2 (5 bases each). The germline V and J ends were trimmed by 7 bases and 2 bases, with 19 bases remaining between them. Germline CDR1 reads MDHEN; CDR2 reads SYDVKM. CDR3 size: 16 residues. The CDR3 coding sequence is TGTGCCAGCACCCCACGGGGCTCCCGGGCCACAGATACGCAGTATTTT. It yields the protein CASTPRGSRATDTQYF.

V and J are TRBV6-1 and TRBJ2-1; no firm D call. Germline CDR1 reads MNHNS; CDR2 reads SASEGT. Trimming removed 6 bases at V and 4 bases at J, with 7 bases between. This CDR3 spans 12 amino acids. This CDR3 is CASRLIYNEQFF. The DNA of the CDR3 is TGTGCCAGCAGATTGATATACAATGAGCAGTTCTTC.

This chain connects TRBV5-1 to TRBJ2-3, with D perhaps TRBD2 (5 bases). In germline, CDR1 is SGHRS, CDR2 YFSETQ. The ends were cut back, 0 bases at V and 0 bases at J, with 8 bases in the middle. The CDR3 contains 15 residues. The CDR3 DNA follows: TGCGCCAGCAGCTTGGCCGGGATTAGCACAGATACGCAGTATTTT. Translated, it gives CASSLAGISTDTQYF.

The chain employs TRBV29-1 and TRBJ1-1; no definite D call. The germline CDR1 and CDR2 sequences are SQVTM and ANQGSEA. This CDR3 contains 14 residues. The V end lost 4 bases, the J end lost 6 bases, and 18 bases lay between the germline ends. The CDR3 sequence: CSVGGGSPGAEAFF. The CDR3 region has the DNA TGCAGCGTTGGGGGAGGTTCACCTGGGGCTGAAGCTTTCTTT.

The J gene is TRBJ2-2, the V gene TRBV6-5; D perhaps matches TRBD2 (5 bases). V lost 0 bases to trimming and J lost 6 bases, with 14 bases between them. This CDR3 is built from 16 residues. The germline CDR1 and CDR2 sequences are MNHEY and SVGAGI. CDR3 residues: CASSYSTSLLSGELFF. DNA for the CDR3: TGTGCCAGCAGTTACTCAACTAGTCTTTTATCCGGGGAGCTGTTTTTT.

The V call is TRBV15, the J call TRBJ2-1; TRBD2 is a possible D gene (7 bases). V lost 1 base, J lost 11 bases, and 9 bases lay in between. The CDR3 is 12 residues long. The germline gives CDR1 LNHNV, CDR2 YYDKDF (reference sequence). This CDR3 is CATSRAGGQQFF. Written as DNA, the CDR3 is TGTGCCACCAGCAGAGCGGGGGGCCAGCAGTTCTTC.

This chain links TRBV15 with TRBJ2-7; D not certain. CDR3 length equals 13 residues. The germline CDR1 and CDR2 sequences are LNHNV and YYDKDF (reference sequence). Trimming took off 3 bases at V and 6 bases at J, with 12 bases between the two ends. The chain's CDR3 is CATSSDPTSEQYF. The CDR3 DNA reads TGTGCCACCAGCAGTGACCCCACCTCCGAGCAGTACTTC.

V usage is TRBV5-1 and J usage is TRBJ2-7; 15 bases match TRBD2. Germline lookup yields CDR1 SGHRS and CDR2 YFSETQ. The CDR3 totals 15 residues. The trim removed 0 bases at V and 8 bases at J, leaving 3 bases unmatched. CDR3 bases: TGCGCCAGCAGCTTGGAAGGACTAGCGGGAGGGAAGCAGTACTTC. Amino acid sequence: CASSLEGLAGGKQYF.

The V gene is TRBV6-1, the J gene TRBJ2-7; D is unresolved. CDR1 and CDR2 (germline): MNHNS, SASEGT. The CDR3 consists of 11 residues. V lost 8 bases and J 3 bases, leaving 8 bases between the germline ends. The CDR3 DNA reads as TGTGCCAGCGCGAGATTCTACGAGCAGTACTTC. This codes for CASARFYEQYF.

The rearrangement links TRBV9 to TRBJ2-1; D might be TRBD1 or TRBD2, each matching 5 bases. This CDR3 has 18 amino acids. Trimming pared 0 bases from V and 6 bases from J, leaving 22 bases between. CDR1 is SGDLS, CDR2 YYNGEE, per germline. The CDR3 loop reads CASSVEGNLGGLSNEQFF. CDR3 nucleotides: TGTGCCAGCAGCGTAGAGGGGAATCTAGGAGGTTTGAGCAATGAGCAGTTCTTC. The full variable domain, its missing parts supplied by reference TRBV9 and TRBJ2-1, is DSGVTQTPKHLITATGQRVTLRCSPRSGDLSVYWYQQSLDQGLQFLIQYYNGEERAKGNILERFSAQQFPDLHSELNLSSLELGDSALYFCASSVEGNLGGLSNEQFFGPGTRLTVL.

The V gene is TRBV6-1, the J gene TRBJ1-3; unclear D gene. The V end was cut by 2 bases, the J end by 0 bases, with 11 bases between. This CDR3 is 16 amino acids long. The germline V gene has CDR1 MNHNS and CDR2 SASEGT. CDR3 nucleotide sequence: TGTGCCAGCAGTGAAAGCCTCCCGAGCTCTGGAAACACCATATATTTT. Translated, it gives CASSESLPSSGNTIYF.

The gene calls are TRBV18 and TRBJ2-3; 14 bases are shared with TRBD2. With V trimmed by 5 bases and J by 1 base, 5 bases remained unmatched. There are 17 residues in the CDR3. Germline V gene data show CDR1 as KGHSH and CDR2 as LQKENI. The CDR3 DNA reads TGTGCCAGCTCAACCGGGACTAGCGGGAGAGGCACAGATACGCAGTATTTT. As protein: CASSTGTSGRGTDTQYF. The whole variable domain, filled in from reference TRBV18 and TRBJ2-3, reads NAGVMQNPRHLVRRRGQEARLRCSPMKGHSHVYWYRQLPEEGLKFMVYLQKENIIDESGMPKERFSAEFPKEGPSILRIQQVVRGDSAAYFCASSTGTSGRGTDTQYFGPGTRLTVL.